This T cell receptor (beta chain) was retrieved from a study of cytomegalovirus exposure and HLA in healthy donors. A multiplex PCR was run with 60 Vbeta primers and 13 Jbeta primers. Sequenced by immunoSEQ multiplex PCR; TCRdb stores in-frame clones only, minus some. The table shows 170,000 or so clones, with approximately 80% occurring only once. About this clone: Its antigen is unidentified.

Study-wide results and caveats: Follow-up analysis seemed to connect common viral pathogens with several of the most significant clusters identified. Among TCR beta chains, those listed as cytomegalovirus-associated numbered roughly 150. Later on, a genetic analysis was performed. It linked a missense variant in DCLRE1C with V- and J-gene trimming of TCR beta.

CDR3 length equals 16 residues. Germline V lookup: CDR1 MDHEN, CDR2 SYDVKM. Trimming removed 7 bases from V and 0 bases from J; junction bases left unmatched: 10. Source material: PBMCs. This chain joins TRBV28 and TRBJ2-3; 7 bases agree with TRBD1. This clonotype was sampled from a man between 18 and 29 years old in good health and CMV-seronegative. CDR3 region: CASTPLGTASTDTQYF. The CDR3 bases are TGTGCCAGCACCCCATTAGGGACAGCAAGCACAGATACGCAGTATTTT.